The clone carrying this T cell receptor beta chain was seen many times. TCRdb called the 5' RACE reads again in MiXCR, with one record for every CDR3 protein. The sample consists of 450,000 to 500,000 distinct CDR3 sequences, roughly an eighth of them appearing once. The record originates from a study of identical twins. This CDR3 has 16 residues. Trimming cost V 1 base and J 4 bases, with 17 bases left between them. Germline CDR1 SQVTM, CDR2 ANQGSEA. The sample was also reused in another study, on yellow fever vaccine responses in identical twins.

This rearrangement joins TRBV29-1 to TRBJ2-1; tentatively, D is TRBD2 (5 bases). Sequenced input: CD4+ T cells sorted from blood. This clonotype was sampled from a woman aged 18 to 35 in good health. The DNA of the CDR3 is TGCAGCGTTGAAGGGCAGCGGAGCGGCAATTACAATGAGCAGTTCTTC. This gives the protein CSVEGQRSGNYNEQFF.